The rows below give T cell receptor beta chains drawn from one sample of a study of shared clonotypes between healthy human individuals. Here immunoSEQ multiplex PCR was the method, and the copy in TCRdb shows in-frame clones only, minus some. Among roughly 700,000 clones listed, around 72% were seen once. The material sequenced was memory CD4+ T cells sorted from blood. All receptors derive from a woman in her thirties in good health. The CDR3 runs from the conserved cysteine through the conserved F or W. D genes are given only for firm matches. The size entry is marked missing in some rows and otherwise reads once, few, many or a size class.

j_call clone_size d_call v_call cdr3_nt cdr3_aa
TRBJ2-7 NA NA TRBV4-1 TGCGCCAGCAGCCAACTTCCCGGGGGACGGTACGAGCAGTACTTC CASSQLPGGRYEQYF
TRBJ1-1 few NA TRBV19 TGTGCCAGTAGTATTCGGGGGGGAAGGGAAGCTTTCTTT CASSIRGGREAFF
TRBJ1-4 NA NA TRBV7-8 TGTGCCAGCAGCTTAGGGGGAGGCGGAAAACTGTTTTTT CASSLGGGGKLFF
TRBJ1-1 once NA TRBV29-1 TGCAGCGCCGGACGGGAGAACACTGAAGCTTTCTTT CSAGRENTEAFF
TRBJ1-4 NA NA TRBV4-1 TGCGCCAGCAGCGGTTGGGCGGAGGTTCAGTATGAAAAACTGTTTTTT CASSGWAEVQYEKLFF
TRBJ2-2 once TRBD2 TRBV5-5 TGTGCCAGCAGCTTGCGAACTAGCGATACCGGGGAGCTGTTTTTT CASSLRTSDTGELFF
TRBJ2-5 NA NA TRBV28 TGTGCCAGCAGTTTCGAGGCGCCGGAGACCCAGTACTTC CASSFEAPETQYF
TRBJ2-3 NA NA TRBV6-5 TGTGCCAGCAGTCTCTTCACAGATACGCAGTATTTT CASSLFTDTQYF
TRBJ1-2 NA NA TRBV5-6 TGTGCCAGCAGCCCCCGACGCGGCAGGGAGGGCTACACCTTC CASSPRRGREGYTF
TRBJ1-2 NA NA TRBV6-1 TGTGCCAGCAGTGAGACAGGACGGTATGGCTACACCTTC CASSETGRYGYTF
TRBJ1-1 NA TRBD1 TRBV6-4 TGTGCCAGCAGTGACTCAACAGGGGGGAACACTGAAGCTTTCTTT CASSDSTGGNTEAFF
TRBJ1-2 NA NA TRBV2 TGTGCCAGCAGTGAGCGGGGATCGAACTATGGCTACACCTTC CASSERGSNYGYTF
TRBJ1-1 few NA TRBV7-9 TGTGCCAGCAGCTTGGACCAGACCAACACTGAAGCTTTCTTT CASSLDQTNTEAFF
TRBJ1-1 NA TRBD1 TRBV7-9 TGTGCCAGCAGCTCGATAGGGGGCACCTACACTGAAGCTTTCTTT CASSSIGGTYTEAFF